These 21 T cell receptor beta chains originate from one sample sequenced in a study of Graves' ophthalmopathy and Graves' hyperthyroidism (dated by TCRdb to the late 2010s). Sequencing used an Illumina HiSeq 2000. For repertoire sequencing, TCR beta CDR3 regions were amplified from RNA transcripts. The first round was an RT-PCR using HTBI primers with the Qiagen OneStep RT-PCR kit, and this first round was followed by a second-round multiplex PCR, then size selection and purification. The public reads were reanalyzed by TCRdb: fastp trimming at Q25, MiXCR alignment, in-frame beta chains only. Every entry covers one CDR3 protein and lists the most common genes and DNA from its rows. The sample yields 500,000 to 600,000 distinct CDR3 sequences; just under 40% were counted once. Clones ranked in the top ten supply about 4.6% of the sample. The sequenced sample consisted of peripheral blood or thyroid tissue (not recorded which). The receptors were gathered from an adult man with Graves' hyperthyroidism.

The chain carries TRBV2 and TRBJ1-5; maybe TRBD1 (5 bases). The V end lost 5 bases, the J end lost 6 bases, and 17 bases lay between the germline ends. Germline V CDR1 and CDR2: SNHLY, FYNNEI. This CDR3 spans 15 amino acids. The CDR3 DNA sequence: TGTGCCAGCAGTTTGGCGGGGGTTCTAGGTCAGCCCCAGCATTTT. It yields the protein CASSLAGVLGQPQHF.

The rearrangement links TRBV2 to TRBJ1-3; D unresolved. The CDR3 spans 15 residues. V lost 5 bases and J 8 bases, leaving 19 bases between the germline ends. In germline, CDR1 is SNHLY, CDR2 FYNNEI. DNA of the CDR3: TGTGCCAGCAGTTTCCAGGCCCAATATGGCTACACCATATATTTT. This translates into CASSFQAQYGYTIYF.

About this clonotype: The CDR3 does not close with the conserved phenylalanine or tryptophan, likely indicating a read error. Because the CDR3's place on the DNA is in doubt, the DNA is left out and the CDR3 is given as listed by TCRdb. The chain carries TRBV7-9 and TRBJ2-7; the DNA was not used to check the table's D call, TRBD2. The length of the CDR3 is 8 amino acids, counting both ends. Germline-derived CDR1 and CDR2 are SEHNR and FQNEAQ (reference sequence). The CDR3 spells CASIGLAG.

This clonotype was recorded at least ten times. The rearrangement joins TRBV9 to TRBJ1-3; D is undetermined. The CDR3 consists of 15 residues. V lost 5 bases and J lost 6, with 18 bases in between. Germline V gives CDR1 SGDLS, CDR2 YYNGEE. The DNA for the CDR3 is TGTGCCAGCAGTCGTAGGGATGGGGATGTAAACACCATATATTTT. Its protein product is CASSRRDGDVNTIYF.

Concerning this clonotype: A much larger clone lies one base from this, so it may be a read error. The chain couples TRBV7-9 to TRBJ2-5; maybe TRBD2 (5 bases). The V gene lost 7 bases and the J gene lost 3 bases, with 12 bases spanning the gap. CDR1 is SEHNR, CDR2 FQNEAQ, per germline (reference sequence). The CDR3 loop spans 13 amino acids. The CDR3 region has the DNA TGTGCCAGCAACTCGGACGGGGAAGAGACCCAGTACTTC. Protein: CASNSDGEETQYF. The whole variable domain, remainder taken from reference TRBV7-9 and TRBJ2-5, is DTGVSQNPRHKITKRGQNVTFRCDPISEHNRLYWYRQTLGQGPEFLTYFQNEAQLEKSRLLSDRFSAERPKGSFSTLEIQRTEQGDSAMYLCASNSDGEETQYFGPGTRLLVL.

This clonotype was observed a few times. The V and J genes are TRBV28 and TRBJ2-7; the D is unclear. CDR1 is MDHEN, CDR2 SYDVKM, per germline. Trimming removed 4 bases at V and 0 bases at J, with 10 bases between. The CDR3 consists of 14 residues. The CDR3, as DNA: TGTGCCAGCAGTTCACACATCAACTCCTACGAGCAGTACTTC. It translates to CASSSHINSYEQYF.

The gene calls are TRBV5-6 and TRBJ1-4; D is undetermined. This CDR3 contains 11 residues. Trimming stripped 2 bases from V and 12 bases from J, with 8 bases between. Germline V gene sequence: CDR1 SGHDT, CDR2 YYEEEE. The CDR3 nucleotides are TGTGCCAGCAGCTTCGGGAAACAACTGTTTTTT. Amino acids: CASSFGKQLFF.

The V gene is TRBV11-2, the J gene TRBJ2-5; D perhaps matches TRBD2 (7 bases). The length of the CDR3 is 11 residues. V gave up 4 bases and J gave up 13 bases, with 13 bases separating them. Germline CDR1 SGHAT, CDR2 FQNNGV. CDR3 bases: TGTGCCAGCAGCTCGGCGGGGGCCCGGTACTTC. Its protein is CASSSAGARYF.

The genes are TRBV2 and TRBJ2-6, with no clear D. V was pared by 3 bases and J by 3 bases, with 12 bases between. CDR1 and CDR2 from the germline V gene are SNHLY and FYNNEI. The CDR3 length is 16 residues. CDR3 sequence reads: CASSDHWGNGANVLTF. The CDR3 bases are TGTGCCAGCAGTGATCACTGGGGAAATGGGGCCAACGTCCTGACTTTC.

This clonotype was picked up many times. The V gene is TRBV7-9, the J gene TRBJ2-7, with 12 bases fitting TRBD2. The CDR3 extends over 16 amino acids. V lost 3 bases, J lost 2 bases, and 5 bases stayed unmatched. Per the germline V gene, CDR1 is SEHNR and CDR2 is FQNEAQ (reference sequence). The CDR3 loop is CASSFQTSGSPYEQYF. For the CDR3, the DNA is TGTGCCAGCAGCTTCCAGACTAGCGGGAGCCCCTACGAGCAGTACTTC.

The CDR3 DNA reads as TGTGCCAGCTCATCAAACTATAATTCACCCCTCCACTTT. Translation gives CASSSNYNSPLHF. V gene TRBV7-2 combines with J gene TRBJ1-6; D is unclear. The germline gives CDR1 SGHTA, CDR2 FQGNSA. V shed 8 bases and J shed 3 bases, with 8 bases lying between them. This CDR3 is built from 13 residues.

This clonotype was found many times. The rearrangement uses TRBV19 and TRBJ1-2; TRBD1 agrees at 7 bases. The CDR3 has 14 residues. Looked up from germline, CDR1 is LNHDA and CDR2 is SQIVND (reference sequence). V lost 6 bases and J lost 10; bases outside the gene matches: 14. The CDR3 spells CASRVARQGDDYTF. The CDR3 DNA reads TGTGCCAGTAGAGTGGCGAGGCAGGGGGATGACTACACCTTC.

The chain employs TRBV3-1 and TRBJ2-5; D gene unclear. This CDR3 has 14 amino acids. The germline CDR1 and CDR2 sequences are LGHDT and YNNKEL (reference sequence). The V gene lost 4 bases and the J gene lost 5 bases, with 14 bases spanning the gap. The CDR3 reads CASSPNIRAETQYF. The CDR3 nucleotides are TGTGCCAGCAGCCCCAACATCCGGGCGGAGACCCAGTACTTC.

This clonotype has only one observation. The V call is TRBV19, the J call TRBJ2-1; D not certain. This CDR3 is 11 amino acids long. Germline V gene lookup returns CDR1 LNHDA and CDR2 SQIVND (reference sequence). With 3 bases removed from V and 9 bases from J, the gap between germline ends came to 6 bases. CDR3 residues: CASSISFEQFF. Here the CDR3 DNA reads TGTGCCAGTAGTATTAGCTTTGAGCAGTTCTTC.

In this sample, this clonotype turned up many times. The chain recombines TRBV6-5 with TRBJ2-7, with TRBD1 identical over 7 bases. Germline V gene data show CDR1 as MNHEY and CDR2 as SVGAGI. CDR3 length: 14 amino acids. With V trimmed by 5 bases and J by 4 bases, 8 bases remained unmatched. Here the CDR3 reads CASSDRDSPYEQYF. The CDR3 DNA follows: TGTGCCAGCAGTGACCGGGACAGCCCTTACGAGCAGTACTTC.

The rearrangement uses TRBV7-2 and TRBJ2-7; possibly TRBD1 for D (7 bases). Trimming left V 6 bases short and J 7 bases short, with 19 bases between. From germline, CDR1 is SGHTA and CDR2 FQGNSA. This CDR3 contains 14 residues. The CDR3 coding sequence is TGTGCCAGCAGAACTCCAGGGGGGTCCGGGGAGCAGTACTTC. Protein sequence: CASRTPGGSGEQYF.

The V and J genes are TRBV7-9 and TRBJ2-5; D unclear. Trimming took off 5 bases at V and 5 bases at J, with 15 bases between the two ends. Germline-derived CDR1 and CDR2 are SEHNR and FQNEAQ (reference sequence). The CDR3 sequence is 14 residues long. CDR3 loop: CASSVRLVGETQYF. CDR3 in DNA: TGTGCCAGCAGCGTCCGACTGGTGGGGGAGACCCAGTACTTC.

Concerning this clonotype itself: Possible read error: a much larger clone is one base away. The chain uses TRBV7-9 and TRBJ2-5; TRBD2 aligns across 10 bases. From germline, CDR1 is SEHNR and CDR2 FQNEAQ (reference sequence). V gave up 3 bases and J gave up 6 bases; unmatched junction bases: 10. CDR3 length: 16 amino acids. The CDR3 region is CASSFYLAGVAKTQYF. CDR3 in DNA: TGTGCCAGCAGCTTCTACCTAGCGGGAGTGGCGAAGACCCAGTACTTC.

The V gene is TRBV7-8, the J gene TRBJ2-7; the D gene is possibly TRBD1 (5 bases). The CDR3 is made up of 14 amino acids. Germline CDR1 reads SGHVS; CDR2 reads FQNEAQ. Trimming pared 2 bases from V and 2 bases from J, leaving 10 bases between. CDR3 loop: CASSLSGKTYEQYF. DNA for the CDR3: TGTGCCAGCAGCTTATCAGGGAAGACCTACGAGCAGTACTTC. The full variable domain, in which reference TRBV7-8 and TRBJ2-7 provide the parts outside the CDR3, is GAGVSQSPRYKVAKRGQDVALRCDPISGHVSLFWYQQALGQGPEFLTYFQNEAQLDKSGLPSDRFFAERPEGSVSTLKIQRTQQEDSAVYLCASSLSGKTYEQYFGPGTRLTVT.

This clonotype was counted at least ten times. This chain joins TRBV7-2 and TRBJ2-5, with TRBD2 matching 7 bases. The CDR3 length is 15 residues. Per germline, CDR1 SGHTA and CDR2 FQGNSA. With V trimmed by 5 bases and J by 5 bases, 11 bases remained unmatched. The CDR3 DNA follows: TGTGCCAGCAGCCGTTCGGGAGGTGGTGGGGAGACCCAGTACTTC. Its protein is CASSRSGGGGETQYF.

This clonotype was picked up a small number of times. The rearrangement joins TRBV7-2 to TRBJ2-7; maybe TRBD1 (6 bases). Trimming took off 6 bases at V and 0 bases at J, with 12 bases between the two ends. The CDR3 contains 14 residues. Germline V gene data show CDR1 as SGHTA and CDR2 as FQGNSA. CDR3 bases: TGTGCCAGCAGACCAACAGGGATCTCCTACGAGCAGTACTTC. Amino acids: CASRPTGISYEQYF.